This note documents a single T cell receptor (beta chain) sequence. Sequencing used immunoSEQ multiplex PCR; TCRdb keeps in-frame clones, though not all of them. The data contain some 120,000 clones, about four fifths of them singletons. V lost 1 base and J lost 6, with 4 bases in between. The length of the CDR3 is 12 residues. The germline V gene has CDR1 SGHTS and CDR2 YDEGEE. The sample originates from a study of blood T cell repertoires in COVID-19. The sample consisted of peripheral blood. J is TRBJ2-2 and V is TRBV5-8; D is uncertain. The receptor's source is a man older than 75 with active or convalescent COVID-19. CDR3: CASSLPAGELFF. The CDR3 coding sequence is TGTGCCAGCAGCTTGCCCGCCGGGGAGCTGTTTTTT.